The rows below give T cell receptor beta chains drawn from one sample of a study of neurological immune-mediated disorders. Each CDR3 protein is one row after TCRdb ran MiXCR on the 5' RACE reads. In the table there are tens of thousands of distinct CDR3 sequences, about 12% of which are singletons. The specimen was PBMCs. The receptors shown here come from a woman between 40 and 50 years old in good health. Each CDR3 is given with its conserved first and last residue. The D gene is left open where the match is weak. Only part of the rows carry a size: once, few, many, or a class if the clone is expanded.

j_call | v_call | clone_size | d_call | cdr3_nt | cdr3_aa
TRBJ1-2 | TRBV5-1 | many | NA | TGCGCCAGCAGCTTGGGATCGGGTAACTATGGCTACACCTTC | CASSLGSGNYGYTF
TRBJ1-1 | TRBV5-1 | many | TRBD1 | TGCGCCAGCAGCTTGGAAGGGTCAGGGGGTTTGAACACTGAAGCTTTCTTT | CASSLEGSGGLNTEAFF
TRBJ2-1 | TRBV29-1 | many | TRBD2 | TGCAGCGGAAGCGGGACTCCCATGCACAATGAGCAGTTCTTC | CSGSGTPMHNEQFF
TRBJ2-1 | TRBV12-3/TRBV12-4 | many | TRBD1 | TGTGCCAGCACCAACCGGGACAGGGGGCCTAATGAGCAGTTCTTC | CASTNRDRGPNEQFF
TRBJ1-2 | TRBV24-1 | medium-sized | NA | TGTGCCACCAGTGATTTAGTCCTTCAGCCCCTCTATGGCTACACCTTC | CATSDLVLQPLYGYTF
TRBJ1-2 | TRBV12-3/TRBV12-4 | many | TRBD1 | TGTGCCAGCAGTTTAGTGGACTTTTACGACAGGGCTAACTATGGCTACACCTTC | CASSLVDFYDRANYGYTF
TRBJ2-1 | TRBV20-1 | few | TRBD1 | TGCAGTGCTAGAGGTATCGGGACAGGGGAGCAGTTCTTC | CSARGIGTGEQFF
TRBJ2-5 | TRBV20-1 | many | TRBD2 | TGCAGTGCGAAGAGTACTAGCGGGGTTCCCGGAGCCTCATACTTC | CSAKSTSGVPGASYF
TRBJ1-6 | TRBV12-3/TRBV12-4 | many | NA | TGTGCCAGCAGTTGGGGGGGCCCTGAAAATTCACCCCTCCACTTT | CASSWGGPENSPLHF
TRBJ1-5 | TRBV18 | many | NA | TGTGCCAGCTCACCCAGTGTGGGTAGCAATCAGCCCCAGCATTTT | CASSPSVGSNQPQHF
TRBJ2-7 | TRBV20-1 | many | TRBD2 | TGCAGTGCTAGAGATCTTCAGCGGGAGGCCTACGAGCAGTACTTC | CSARDLQREAYEQYF
TRBJ2-1 | TRBV12-3/TRBV12-4 | many | NA | TGTGCCTCCTCCCCCGCGCAGCCCACCTTTCGCTACAATGAGCAGTTCTTC | CASSPAQPTFRYNEQFF
TRBJ2-2 | TRBV5-1 | many | NA | TGCGCCAGCAGCTTGGGCCAGGCCGGGGAGCTGTTTTTT | CASSLGQAGELFF
TRBJ2-1 | TRBV6-5 | many | TRBD2 | TGTGCCAGCAGTATTGGGACTAGCGAATACAATGAGCAGTTCTTC | CASSIGTSEYNEQFF
TRBJ2-7 | TRBV5-1 | many | TRBD2 | TGCGCCAGCAAGGTCATGTCGGGAGGCCCCTACGAGCAGTACTTC | CASKVMSGGPYEQYF
TRBJ2-3 | TRBV20-1 | many | TRBD1 | TGCAGTGCTACCGCCGGGACAGGCCCCACAGATACGCAGTATTTT | CSATAGTGPTDTQYF
TRBJ1-2 | TRBV12-3/TRBV12-4 | many | NA | TGTGCCAGCAGTTTCGGGGGGACTCCTAGCTATGGCTACACCTTC | CASSFGGTPSYGYTF
TRBJ2-1 | TRBV6-2/TRBV6-3 | many | TRBD2 | TGTGCCAGCAGTAACCGACTAGCCCAATACAATGAGCAGTTCTTC | CASSNRLAQYNEQFF
TRBJ2-1 | TRBV6-1 | NA | TRBD2 | TGTGCCAGCAGACGGGACTATACCTACAATGAGCAGTTCTTC | CASRRDYTYNEQFF
TRBJ2-5 | TRBV9 | medium-sized | TRBD2 | TGTGCCAGCAGCGACCGACTAGCGGGAGAAGAGACCCAGTACTTC | CASSDRLAGEETQYF
TRBJ1-6 | TRBV25-1 | many | NA | TGTGCCAGCACCCTCCCGGGCCCCCAGAGGAATTCACCCCTCCACTTT | CASTLPGPQRNSPLHF
TRBJ2-7 | TRBV5-1 | many | NA | TGCGCCAGCAGCTTTGGCGGGGTCTCCTACGAGCAGTACTTC | CASSFGGVSYEQYF
TRBJ1-1 | TRBV10-2 | medium-sized | NA | TGCGCCAGCAGTGTACAACAGGCGGCTGAAGCTTTCTTT | CASSVQQAAEAFF
TRBJ1-2 | TRBV20-1 | few | NA | TGCAGTGCTAGAGTCGGAGGGAGAGATGGCTACACCTTC | CSARVGGRDGYTF
TRBJ1-2 | TRBV12-3/TRBV12-4 | many | NA | TGTGCCAGCAGTTTAATCGATAACTATGGCTACACCTTC | CASSLIDNYGYTF
TRBJ1-4 | TRBV5-1 | many | NA | TGCGCCAGCAGCTCCTACAGCGCTAATGAAAAACTGTTTTTT | CASSSYSANEKLFF
TRBJ1-1 | TRBV30 | many | NA | TGTGCCTGGAGAGCCGCTCGGAACACTGAAGCTTTCTTT | CAWRAARNTEAFF
TRBJ2-5 | TRBV7-8 | many | TRBD2 | TGTGCCAGCACCTCGGGACTAGCGGGAGAGACCCAGTACTTC | CASTSGLAGETQYF
TRBJ1-1 | TRBV25-1 | many | NA | TGTGCCAGCATGCTGCGGGGGTTGAACACTGAAGCTTTCTTT | CASMLRGLNTEAFF
TRBJ2-5 | TRBV7-2 | many | NA | TGTGCCAGCAGCCCCTTCCCGAGGGGCCGGTGGGAGACCCAGTACTTC | CASSPFPRGRWETQYF
TRBJ1-6 | TRBV25-1 | many | TRBD1 | TGTGCCAGCAGTGAATGGGAGGGGGCTTGGAATTCACCCCTCCACTTT | CASSEWEGAWNSPLHF
TRBJ1-2 | TRBV12-3/TRBV12-4 | many | NA | TGTGCCAGCAGTTTAGATCAGGGTCCCAACTATGGCTACACCTTC | CASSLDQGPNYGYTF
TRBJ2-7 | TRBV13 | many | NA | TGTGCCACCTCCAGGGGACTTTTCAGCTCCTACGAGCAGTACTTC | CATSRGLFSSYEQYF
TRBJ1-3 | TRBV5-1 | NA | NA | TGCGCCAGCTTCGCCGACAGGAACACCATATATTTT | CASFADRNTIYF
TRBJ2-6 | TRBV4-2 | many | NA | TGTGCCAGCAGCCAAGACCGGGCCTCTGGGGCCAACGTCCTGACTTTC | CASSQDRASGANVLTF
TRBJ2-7 | TRBV5-1 | many | NA | TGCGCCAGCAGCTTGCGGCAAAGGGACGAGCAGTACTTC | CASSLRQRDEQYF